Listed below are T cell receptor beta chains from one sample, sequenced in a study of control samples from healthy donors and cancer patients. Assay used: immunoSEQ multiplex PCR; TCRdb lists only in-frame clones, some missing. Here the sample spans around 20,000 clones, roughly four fifths being singletons. The sequencing input was PBMCs. These receptors were obtained from a man older than 75 with head and neck cancer. Each CDR3 is given with its conserved first and last residue. The order of the fields is clone size, J gene, D gene, V gene, CDR3 DNA, CDR3 protein. D genes are given only for firm matches. Some rows mark clone size as missing; the rest say once, few, many or name a class of expanded clone.

clone size: NA; J gene: TRBJ2-3; D gene: NA; V gene: TRBV5-8; CDR3 DNA: TGTGCCAGCAGCTTGAGAAGGGGCGGCACAGATACGCAGTATTTT; CDR3 protein: CASSLRRGGTDTQYF
clone size: NA; J gene: TRBJ2-1; D gene: TRBD1; V gene: TRBV5-1; CDR3 DNA: TGCGCCAGCAGCGCGAGGGGGACAGTGTACAATGAGCAGTTCTTC; CDR3 protein: CASSARGTVYNEQFF
clone size: NA; J gene: TRBJ2-4; D gene: TRBD2; V gene: TRBV10-3; CDR3 DNA: TGTGCCATCAGTGAAGGGACTAGCGGGGGGAAATCAACCCAGTACTTC; CDR3 protein: CAISEGTSGGKSTQYF
clone size: NA; J gene: TRBJ2-2; D gene: NA; V gene: TRBV2; CDR3 DNA: TGTGCCAGCAGTGAACAGGCAAACACCGGGGAGCTGTTTTTT; CDR3 protein: CASSEQANTGELFF
clone size: NA; J gene: TRBJ2-3; D gene: TRBD1; V gene: TRBV30; CDR3 DNA: TGTGCCTGGAGTGAATGGACAGGGGACCCAGATACGCAGTATTTT; CDR3 protein: CAWSEWTGDPDTQYF
clone size: few; J gene: TRBJ2-1; D gene: TRBD2; V gene: TRBV13; CDR3 DNA: TGTGCCAGCAGCTTCAGGGGTGGAGCGGGAGGGCGCTACAATGAGCAGTTCTTC; CDR3 protein: CASSFRGGAGGRYNEQFF
clone size: NA; J gene: TRBJ2-1; D gene: TRBD2; V gene: TRBV3-1/TRBV3-2; CDR3 DNA: TGTGCCAGCAGCCAGGGACTAGCGGGAGGCAATGAGCAGTTCTTC; CDR3 protein: CASSQGLAGGNEQFF
clone size: NA; J gene: TRBJ2-2; D gene: TRBD1; V gene: TRBV9; CDR3 DNA: TGTGCCAGCAGCGTAGGGGCAGGGGGCATGGCCGGGGAGCTGTTTTTT; CDR3 protein: CASSVGAGGMAGELFF
clone size: NA; J gene: TRBJ2-7; D gene: TRBD1; V gene: TRBV3-1/TRBV3-2; CDR3 DNA: TGTGCCAGCAGCCAAGGTAGGGACAGCACATTC; CDR3 protein: CASSQGRDSTF
clone size: NA; J gene: TRBJ2-1; D gene: NA; V gene: TRBV7-2; CDR3 DNA: TGTGCCAGCAGCTTAGGGTGGGGTGAGCAGTTCTTC; CDR3 protein: CASSLGWGEQFF
clone size: NA; J gene: TRBJ1-2; D gene: TRBD1; V gene: TRBV6-5; CDR3 DNA: TGTGCCAGCAGTTACGGGACAGGGCCTGGCTACACCTTC; CDR3 protein: CASSYGTGPGYTF
clone size: NA; J gene: TRBJ1-2; D gene: NA; V gene: TRBV30; CDR3 DNA: TGTGCCGCCGGAAATGGCTACACCTTC; CDR3 protein: CAAGNGYTF
clone size: NA; J gene: TRBJ2-4; D gene: NA; V gene: TRBV14; CDR3 DNA: TGTGCCAGCAGCCGAACAGAACTAGCCAAAAACATTCAGTACTTC; CDR3 protein: CASSRTELAKNIQYF
clone size: NA; J gene: TRBJ1-6; D gene: TRBD1; V gene: TRBV3-1/TRBV3-2; CDR3 DNA: TGTGCCAGCAGCCGGACAGGGTGGGGTGATAATTCACCCCTCCACTTT; CDR3 protein: CASSRTGWGDNSPLHF
clone size: NA; J gene: TRBJ2-2; D gene: NA; V gene: TRBV18; CDR3 DNA: TGTGCCAGCTCACCACCCCAGGACACCGGGGAGCTGTTTTTT; CDR3 protein: CASSPPQDTGELFF
clone size: NA; J gene: TRBJ2-7; D gene: TRBD1; V gene: TRBV11-2; CDR3 DNA: TGTGCCAGCAGCTTTACAGGGGCCTACGAGCAGTACTTC; CDR3 protein: CASSFTGAYEQYF
clone size: NA; J gene: TRBJ1-6; D gene: TRBD1; V gene: TRBV7-3; CDR3 DNA: TGTGCCAGCAGCTTAACCGGGACAGGGGGTTCACCCCTCCACTTT; CDR3 protein: CASSLTGTGGSPLHF
clone size: NA; J gene: TRBJ2-3; D gene: TRBD1; V gene: TRBV6-5; CDR3 DNA: TGTGCCAGCAGCCCAGGGGGCCGAGATACGCAGTATTTT; CDR3 protein: CASSPGGRDTQYF
clone size: NA; J gene: TRBJ1-4; D gene: NA; V gene: TRBV7-9; CDR3 DNA: TGTGCCAGCAGCTTAAGGGCAGGGACAACTAATGAAAAACTGTTTTTT; CDR3 protein: CASSLRAGTTNEKLFF
clone size: NA; J gene: TRBJ2-7; D gene: TRBD2; V gene: TRBV30; CDR3 DNA: TGTGCCTGGAGTGCCGGACTAGCGGGAAGCTACGAGCAGTACTTC; CDR3 protein: CAWSAGLAGSYEQYF
clone size: NA; J gene: TRBJ2-1; D gene: NA; V gene: TRBV10-2; CDR3 DNA: TGCGCCAGCAGCCCAGCCTTCAATGAGCAGTTCTTC; CDR3 protein: CASSPAFNEQFF
clone size: few; J gene: TRBJ2-5; D gene: TRBD1; V gene: TRBV29-1; CDR3 DNA: TGCAGCGTTGAAGATTATGGGACAGGGGGCTACGCGGGACCAGAGACCCAGTACTTC; CDR3 protein: CSVEDYGTGGYAGPETQYF
clone size: NA; J gene: TRBJ2-7; D gene: NA; V gene: TRBV7-2; CDR3 DNA: TGTGCCAGCGGTCTCTCCTACGAGCAGTACTTC; CDR3 protein: CASGLSYEQYF
clone size: NA; J gene: TRBJ2-1; D gene: TRBD2; V gene: TRBV5-4; CDR3 DNA: TGTGCCAGCAGCTCAGGGACTAGCGGGGGGGCTACCTACAATGAGCAGTTCTTC; CDR3 protein: CASSSGTSGGATYNEQFF
clone size: NA; J gene: TRBJ1-3; D gene: NA; V gene: TRBV3-1/TRBV3-2; CDR3 DNA: TGTGCCAGCAGACAGGGATCTGGAAACACCATATATTTT; CDR3 protein: CASRQGSGNTIYF
clone size: few; J gene: TRBJ2-2; D gene: TRBD2; V gene: TRBV7-9; CDR3 DNA: TGTGCCAGCAGCTTTAGCGCTAGCGGTTTAAAAGGCGGGGAGCTGTTTTTT; CDR3 protein: CASSFSASGLKGGELFF
clone size: NA; J gene: TRBJ2-5; D gene: TRBD2; V gene: TRBV2; CDR3 DNA: TGTGCCAGCATGGACGGGGGGGCAGTAGAGACCCAGTACTTC; CDR3 protein: CASMDGGAVETQYF
clone size: NA; J gene: TRBJ2-7; D gene: TRBD1; V gene: TRBV6-5; CDR3 DNA: TGTGCCAGCAAGCGAGGGGGCAGCTCCTACGAGCAGTACTTC; CDR3 protein: CASKRGGSSYEQYF
clone size: NA; J gene: TRBJ1-5; D gene: NA; V gene: TRBV7-2; CDR3 DNA: TGTGCCAGCAGCTTAGCGCCTGGGACTGGGCAGCCCCAGCATTTT; CDR3 protein: CASSLAPGTGQPQHF
clone size: NA; J gene: TRBJ1-5; D gene: NA; V gene: TRBV27; CDR3 DNA: TGTGCCAGCAGTGGGGGGGCGCAGGGTCAGCCCCAGCATTTT; CDR3 protein: CASSGGAQGQPQHF
clone size: once; J gene: TRBJ2-3; D gene: NA; V gene: TRBV3-1/TRBV3-2; CDR3 DNA: TGTGCCAGCAGCCAAGTGCTAGTCGCAGATACGCAGTATTTT; CDR3 protein: CASSQVLVADTQYF
clone size: NA; J gene: TRBJ2-5; D gene: NA; V gene: TRBV5-4; CDR3 DNA: TGTGCCAGCAGCTTGGTGGGGGCGGAAGAGACCCAGTACTTC; CDR3 protein: CASSLVGAEETQYF
clone size: NA; J gene: TRBJ1-1; D gene: TRBD1; V gene: TRBV15; CDR3 DNA: TGTGCCACCAGCAGAGGACAGGGGAGGAGAACTGAAGCCTTCTTT; CDR3 protein: CATSRGQGRRTEAFF
clone size: few; J gene: TRBJ2-2; D gene: TRBD1; V gene: TRBV19; CDR3 DNA: TGTGCCAGTACAGAGACAGGGACCAACACCGGGGAGCTGTTTTTT; CDR3 protein: CASTETGTNTGELFF
clone size: NA; J gene: TRBJ1-2; D gene: NA; V gene: TRBV10-1; CDR3 DNA: TGCGCCAGCTGGGTTTGGAACTATGGCTACACCTTC; CDR3 protein: CASWVWNYGYTF
clone size: NA; J gene: TRBJ1-6; D gene: TRBD1; V gene: TRBV27; CDR3 DNA: TGTGCCAGCAGGACGACGGGGACAGGGAATTCACCCCTCCACTTT; CDR3 protein: CASRTTGTGNSPLHF
clone size: NA; J gene: TRBJ1-5; D gene: NA; V gene: TRBV7-2; CDR3 DNA: TGTGCCAGCAGCTTAGTGGGTCGTCAGCCCCAGCATTTT; CDR3 protein: CASSLVGRQPQHF
clone size: NA; J gene: TRBJ2-6; D gene: NA; V gene: TRBV25-1; CDR3 DNA: TGTGCCAGCAGTAACCGGGGTCTCGACGTCCTGACTTTC; CDR3 protein: CASSNRGLDVLTF
clone size: once; J gene: TRBJ2-3; D gene: TRBD2; V gene: TRBV6-5; CDR3 DNA: TGTGCCAGCAGGTGGCGGGGGGGGACAGATACGCAGTATTTT; CDR3 protein: CASRWRGGTDTQYF
clone size: NA; J gene: TRBJ2-1; D gene: NA; V gene: TRBV5-6; CDR3 DNA: TGTGCCAGCAGCTGGGCATCTGGTGAGCAGTTCTTC; CDR3 protein: CASSWASGEQFF
clone size: NA; J gene: TRBJ2-7; D gene: NA; V gene: TRBV7-9; CDR3 DNA: TGTGCCAGCAGCTTAGAAGGGCACGAGCAGTACTTC; CDR3 protein: CASSLEGHEQYF
clone size: once; J gene: TRBJ2-4; D gene: NA; V gene: TRBV6-5; CDR3 DNA: TGTGCCAGCAGTCGGGGGACGGGAAACATTCAGTACTTC; CDR3 protein: CASSRGTGNIQYF
clone size: NA; J gene: TRBJ2-1; D gene: TRBD1; V gene: TRBV7-9; CDR3 DNA: TGTGCCAGCAGCCTGACAGGGGTCAATGAGCAGTTCTTC; CDR3 protein: CASSLTGVNEQFF
clone size: NA; J gene: TRBJ2-1; D gene: TRBD2; V gene: TRBV9; CDR3 DNA: TGTGCCAGCAGCAGAGCGGGGGCATTAAACAATGAGCAGTTCTTC; CDR3 protein: CASSRAGALNNEQFF
clone size: once; J gene: TRBJ1-4; D gene: NA; V gene: TRBV30; CDR3 DNA: TGTGCCTGGAGGACCTGGGGTGGTGGGGAAAAACTGTTTTTT; CDR3 protein: CAWRTWGGGEKLFF
clone size: NA; J gene: TRBJ1-2; D gene: TRBD1; V gene: TRBV27; CDR3 DNA: TGTGCCAGCAGTTTATCGCCGGTTGACAGGGGGGATGGCTACACCTTC; CDR3 protein: CASSLSPVDRGDGYTF
clone size: NA; J gene: TRBJ2-4; D gene: NA; V gene: TRBV7-8; CDR3 DNA: TGTGCCAGCAGCTTATCGGGCGGTTTAGCCAAAAACATTCAGTACTTC; CDR3 protein: CASSLSGGLAKNIQYF
clone size: NA; J gene: TRBJ2-1; D gene: NA; V gene: TRBV6-2/TRBV6-3; CDR3 DNA: TGTGCCAGCAGTTACTCGAGACGATCCAATGAGCAGTTCTTC; CDR3 protein: CASSYSRRSNEQFF
clone size: few; J gene: TRBJ2-7; D gene: TRBD1; V gene: TRBV24-1; CDR3 DNA: TGTGCCACCAGTGACCCCCTCGGGACAGGGGGCTACGAGCAGTACTTC; CDR3 protein: CATSDPLGTGGYEQYF
clone size: NA; J gene: TRBJ1-1; D gene: NA; V gene: TRBV25-1; CDR3 DNA: TGTGCCAGCAGTGAATCTGGACCCTCCACTGAAGCTTTCTTT; CDR3 protein: CASSESGPSTEAFF
clone size: NA; J gene: TRBJ1-1; D gene: NA; V gene: TRBV5-6; CDR3 DNA: TGTGCCAGCAGCTTTGAAGAAAGGCCGAACACTGAAGCTTTCTTT; CDR3 protein: CASSFEERPNTEAFF
clone size: NA; J gene: TRBJ2-3; D gene: TRBD2; V gene: TRBV5-1; CDR3 DNA: TGCGCCAGCAGCTTGGTCGCTAGCGGAGGCACAGATACGCAGTATTTT; CDR3 protein: CASSLVASGGTDTQYF
clone size: NA; J gene: TRBJ2-3; D gene: TRBD1; V gene: TRBV4-3; CDR3 DNA: TGCGCCAGCAGCCAAGATGCAACCGGGACAGGGGGCAAAAATACGCAGTATTTT; CDR3 protein: CASSQDATGTGGKNTQYF